The 3 T cell receptor beta chains reported below all come from one sample, sequenced in a study of shared clonotypes between healthy human individuals. Naive CD8 isolation took CD45RO-negative cells positively selected for CCR7 and excluded terminally differentiated effector memory CD45RA+ cells. The repertoire was sequenced with immunoSEQ multiplex PCR; TCRdb's copy has only in-frame clones and lacks some. Found here are approximately 1.9 million clones, around 95% of them singletons; the top ten hold over 1.5%. The sequencing input was naive CD8+ T cells from PBMCs. The receptors derive from a man aged 18 to 30 in good health. Some clones in this sample may be carry-over from other donors' samples.

The CDR3 bases are TGTGCCAGCAGTCGGACAGGGCCTGGGGCCAACGTCCTGACTTTC. Translating it yields CASSRTGPGANVLTF. The chain joins TRBV27 to TRBJ2-6; 8 bases align to TRBD1. The CDR3 runs to 15 residues. The germline V gene encodes CDR1 MNHEY and CDR2 SMNVEV (reference sequence). V lost 5 bases to trimming and J lost 2 bases; unmatched junction nucleotides: 2.

V usage is TRBV27 and J usage is TRBJ1-1; D is unclear. Germline CDR1 and CDR2: MNHEY and SMNVEV (reference sequence). Trimming left V 1 base short and J 3 bases short, with 9 bases between. This CDR3 comprises 14 residues. The CDR3 here is CASSLYPLDTEAFF. CDR3 nucleotides: TGTGCCAGCAGTTTATACCCCTTAGACACTGAAGCTTTCTTT.

This clone was recorded once. V gene TRBV7-8 combines with J gene TRBJ1-2; 8 bases line up with TRBD1. J was trimmed by 6 bases and V by 4 bases; bases with no gene match: 7. The germline gives CDR1 SGHVS, CDR2 FQNEAQ. The CDR3 contains 14 residues. CDR3 in DNA: TGTGCCAGCAGCTGGGGACAGGTCTCGGATGGCTACACCTTC. This sequence encodes CASSWGQVSDGYTF.